The next 15 T cell receptor beta chains were all read from a single sample in a study of T cell responses to AZD1222 COVID-19 vaccine (dated by TCRdb to about 2021). The library was generated by the immunoSEQ multiplex PCR assay. TCRdb carries this immuneACCESS record with in-frame sequences only. Its versions omit some clonotypes, under half of them owing to an unresolved V gene in the studies checked, with the rest unexplained. In this sample the table shows some 140,000 clones, about 91% of which occur a single time. About 1.9% of the sample is in the top ten clones. Reading the label with the study, this specimen's time point is: about 28 days (+/-7) after the second vaccine dose. The sequencing used peripheral blood, collected 28 days after the second AZD1222 dose. The receptor set was obtained from an adult who received the AZD1222 COVID-19 vaccine.

The V call is TRBV2, the J call TRBJ2-3; TRBD2 matches at 15 bases. From germline, CDR1 is SNHLY and CDR2 FYNNEI. The CDR3 spans 19 residues. V was clipped by 3 bases and J by 2 bases; unmatched bases: 9. DNA of the CDR3: TGTGCCAGCAGTGAGGGACTAGCGGGGGGACACCACCCCACAGATACGCAGTATTTT. It yields the protein CASSEGLAGGHHPTDTQYF.

The J gene is TRBJ1-6, the V gene TRBV5-1; D is unclear. With 4 bases removed from V and 7 bases from J, the gap between germline ends came to 9 bases. The CDR3 is made up of 13 amino acids. The V gene's germline CDR1 is SGHRS and CDR2 YFSETQ. The DNA of the CDR3 is TGCGCCAGCAGCGACACACGGAATTCACCCCTCCACTTT. Protein product: CASSDTRNSPLHF. Complete variable domain (other parts from reference TRBV5-1 and TRBJ1-6): KAGVTQTPRYLIKTRGQQVTLSCSPISGHRSVSWYQQTPGQGLQFLFEYFSETQRNKGNFPGRFSGRQFSNSRSEMNVSTLELGDSALYLCASSDTRNSPLHFGNGTRLTVT.

V usage is TRBV18 and J usage is TRBJ1-1; D is unresolved. CDR3 size: 15 residues. Trimming removed 2 bases at V and 0 bases at J, with 10 bases between. Germline assignment: CDR1 KGHSH and CDR2 LQKENI. The CDR3 nucleotides read TGTGCCAGCTCACCAGTGGCAGCTATGAACACTGAAGCTTTCTTT. The encoded protein is CASSPVAAMNTEAFF.

The chain links TRBV7-9 to TRBJ2-3; possible D gene TRBD2, 5 bases. Germline V gene sequence: CDR1 SEHNR, CDR2 FQNEAQ (reference sequence). V gave up 5 bases and J gave up 7 bases, with 16 bases separating them. The CDR3 covers 14 residues. Written as DNA, the CDR3 is TGTGCCAGCAGCGAAGACTACTCTTCGAATACGCAGTATTTT. Translation gives CASSEDYSSNTQYF. Combining the CDR3 with reference TRBV7-9 and TRBJ2-3 gives the whole variable domain DTGVSQNPRHKITKRGQNVTFRCDPISEHNRLYWYRQTLGQGPEFLTYFQNEAQLEKSRLLSDRFSAERPKGSFSTLEIQRTEQGDSAMYLCASSEDYSSNTQYFGPGTRLTVL.

Only a few counts were recorded for this clone. V and J are TRBV7-6 and TRBJ2-7; D is perhaps TRBD2 (6 bases). The CDR3 extends over 15 amino acids. CDR1 is SGHVS and CDR2 is FNYEAQ in the germline V gene. V was shortened by 1 base and J by 3 bases, with 13 bases between the two germline ends. The DNA for the CDR3 is TGTGCCAGCAGCTTAGACCCGGGACTGCGCTACGAGCAGTACTTC. This translates into CASSLDPGLRYEQYF.

V usage is TRBV6-5 and J usage is TRBJ1-2; 9 positions agree with TRBD1. Germline CDR1 is MNHEY and CDR2 is SVGAGI. V lost 6 bases, J lost 8 bases, and 13 bases stayed unmatched. The CDR3 is made up of 15 amino acids. The CDR3 reads CASSPSGTGLEGYTF. In DNA, the CDR3 is TGTGCCAGCAGCCCCTCCGGGACAGGGTTGGAAGGCTACACCTTC.

The CDR3 DNA reads TGTGCCAGCGGGGAGGGGTACACGCAGTATTTT. Protein sequence: CASGEGYTQYF. V and J are TRBV6-5 and TRBJ2-3, with 7 nucleotides matching TRBD2. CDR3 length: 11 residues. Germline CDR1 MNHEY, CDR2 SVGAGI. Trimming removed 8 bases from V and 9 bases from J; junction bases left unmatched: 5.

The chain recombines TRBV6-5 with TRBJ1-1; no reliable D call. CDR1 is MNHEY and CDR2 is SVGAGI in the germline V gene. V lost 0 bases and J 4 bases, leaving 15 bases between the germline ends. The CDR3 spans 16 residues. CDR3 coding DNA: TGTGCCAGCAGTTACTCGAGTTCGGCCTTGGGCACTGAAGCTTTCTTT. Its protein product is CASSYSSSALGTEAFF.

Points on this clone: The same CDR3 arises from other DNA sequences in this sample as well. The J gene is TRBJ1-1, the V gene TRBV11-2; D gene uncertain. Trimming cost V 3 bases and J 1 base, with 6 bases left between them. Germline V gives CDR1 SGHAT, CDR2 FQNNGV. CDR3 length: 13 amino acids. The CDR3 region has the DNA TGTGCCAGCAGCTTTAATAGGAACACTGAAGCTTTCTTT. As protein: CASSFNRNTEAFF.

V gene TRBV9 combines with J gene TRBJ1-2; D is undetermined. V was cut by 0 bases and J by 5 bases, with 8 bases left in between. Germline V lookup: CDR1 SGDLS, CDR2 YYNGEE. The CDR3 is 13 amino acids. The chain's CDR3 is CASSVEAVYGYTF. The CDR3 DNA sequence: TGTGCCAGCAGCGTAGAGGCAGTATATGGCTACACCTTC.

This clone was counted between two and nine times. The rearrangement links TRBV27 to TRBJ1-1; D perhaps matches TRBD1 (6 bases). V lost 1 base to trimming and J lost 6 bases, with 21 bases between them. Per the germline V gene, CDR1 is MNHEY and CDR2 is SMNVEV (reference sequence). CDR3 length: 17 residues. The CDR3 reads CASSLFGGPSGIPEAFF. The DNA of the CDR3 is TGTGCCAGCAGTTTATTTGGGGGCCCCTCCGGGATCCCTGAAGCTTTCTTT.

The chain carries TRBV10-1 and TRBJ1-1; tentative D call: TRBD1 (5 bases). The germline V and J ends were trimmed by 7 bases and 0 bases, with 12 bases remaining between them. The CDR3 totals 14 residues. Looked up from germline, CDR1 is WNHNN and CDR2 is SYGVQD (reference sequence). CDR3 in DNA: TGCGCCAGCACCCGGGACCGAATGAACACTGAAGCTTTCTTT. It is translated as CASTRDRMNTEAFF.

The V gene is TRBV7-3, the J gene TRBJ2-5; 7 nucleotides agree with TRBD2. The J segment lost 1 base and the V segment lost 1 base, leaving 9 bases of the junction unmatched. The CDR3 is 17 amino acids. From germline, CDR1 is SGHTA and CDR2 FQGTGA. The CDR3 DNA reads as TGTGCCAGCAGCTTAAGGGCTAGCGGACCCTTCCAAGAGACCCAGTACTTC. Amino acid sequence: CASSLRASGPFQETQYF.

This chain uses TRBV30 with TRBJ1-4; no firm D call. V shed 4 bases and J shed 5 bases, with 14 bases lying between them. The CDR3 loop spans 14 amino acids. Germline assignment: CDR1 GTSNPN and CDR2 SVGIG (reference sequence). The DNA of the CDR3 is TGTGCCTGGAAGTTCTCTTTCATCAATGAAAAACTGTTTTTT. Translating gives CAWKFSFINEKLFF.

The chain recombines TRBV5-1 with TRBJ2-1; tentatively, D is TRBD1 (5 bases). V was cut by 4 bases and J by 2 bases, with 13 bases left in between. The CDR3 is made up of 15 amino acids. Per germline, CDR1 SGHRS and CDR2 YFSETQ. This CDR3 reads CASSPDSFPYNEQFF. As DNA, the CDR3 is TGCGCCAGCAGCCCCGACAGTTTTCCCTACAATGAGCAGTTCTTC.